Below are 10 T cell receptor beta chains sequenced from a single sample in a study of blood T cell repertoires in COVID-19. Assay: immunoSEQ multiplex PCR; the TCRdb copy retains only in-frame clones and omits some. The sample has a few hundred thousand clones, around 90% seen once. Sequences were obtained from PBMCs or T cells enriched from blood (not recorded which). The receptors here all came from a young man who had been exposed to COVID-19.

CDR3 bases: TGTGCCAGTAGCCCACCCCCAGGGGTGCGGCGGGGGCTAACCGGGGAGCTGTTTTTT. Translating it yields CASSPPPGVRRGLTGELFF. V and J are TRBV19 and TRBJ2-2; D is possibly TRBD2 (7 bases). CDR3 size: 19 residues. Trimming took off 6 bases at V and 5 bases at J, with 28 bases between the two ends. CDR1 and CDR2 from the germline V gene are LNHDA and SQIVND (reference sequence). Full variable domain (missing parts from reference TRBV19 and TRBJ2-2): DGGITQSPKYLFRKEGQNVTLSCEQNLNHDAMYWYRQDPGQGLRLIYYSQIVNDFQKGDIAEGYSVSREKKESFPLTVTSAQKNPTAFYLCASSPPPGVRRGLTGELFFGEGSRLTVL.

The rearrangement links TRBV2 to TRBJ2-5; 7 positions match TRBD2. Germline CDR1 and CDR2: SNHLY and FYNNEI. The V segment lost 8 bases and the J segment 2 bases; nucleotides outside the gene matches: 8. The CDR3 has 14 residues. CDR3 DNA: TGTGCCAGCCGGGAGGAGTGGACACAAGAGACCCAGTACTTC. This gives the protein CASREEWTQETQYF.

This rearrangement joins TRBV30 to TRBJ1-5; D perhaps matches TRBD1 (6 bases). Germline V CDR1 and CDR2: GTSNPN, SVGIG (reference sequence). The CDR3 runs 13 residues. Trimming left V 8 bases short and J 4 bases short, with 15 bases between. CDR3 sequence reads: CAGGAGANQPQHF. The CDR3 DNA reads TGTGCCGGGGGGGCAGGGGCTAATCAGCCCCAGCATTTT.

This clone turned up a few times. The CDR3 DNA reads as TGTGCCAGCAGCGCCGGACAGGGGACTGAAGCTTTCTTT. Translating it yields CASSAGQGTEAFF. The V call is TRBV7-9, the J call TRBJ1-1; 9 bases are shared with TRBD1. Looked up from germline, CDR1 is SEHNR and CDR2 is FQNEAQ (reference sequence). The length of the CDR3 is 13 residues. V was pared by 5 bases and J by 5 bases, with 3 bases of the junction left unmatched.

The CDR3 loop is CASSLGRGLGNTIYF. The CDR3 nucleotides are TGCGCCAGCAGCTTGGGTAGGGGGCTTGGAAACACCATATATTTT. The chain carries TRBV5-1 and TRBJ1-3, with 7 bases matching TRBD1. V lost 0 bases, J lost 3 bases, and 3 bases stayed unmatched. This CDR3 comprises 15 residues. Per the germline V gene, CDR1 is SGHRS and CDR2 is YFSETQ. The full variable domain, completed using reference TRBV5-1 and TRBJ1-3, is KAGVTQTPRYLIKTRGQQVTLSCSPISGHRSVSWYQQTPGQGLQFLFEYFSETQRNKGNFPGRFSGRQFSNSRSEMNVSTLELGDSALYLCASSLGRGLGNTIYFGEGSWLTVV.

Worth noting for this clone: Other nucleotide sequences from this sample produce the same CDR3. V is TRBV5-1 and J is TRBJ1-2; possibly TRBD1 for D (5 bases). Deletions cut 0 bases from V and 2 bases from J, with 5 bases between. Germline CDR1 SGHRS, CDR2 YFSETQ. This CDR3 has 13 amino acids. This chain's CDR3 is CASSLDRNYGYTF. The CDR3 coding sequence is TGCGCCAGCAGCTTGGACAGGAACTATGGCTACACCTTC.

The J gene is TRBJ2-5, the V gene TRBV5-1; tentative D call: TRBD1 (6 bases). V lost 1 base, J lost 4 bases, and 14 bases lay in between. CDR1 is SGHRS and CDR2 is YFSETQ in the germline V gene. This CDR3 has 15 amino acids. The chain's CDR3 is CASSLMGATGETQYF. The CDR3, as DNA: TGCGCCAGCAGCTTGATGGGTGCGACAGGAGAGACCCAGTACTTC.

This chain joins TRBV5-1 and TRBJ2-5, with 9 bases matching TRBD1. There are 13 residues in the CDR3. Per germline, CDR1 SGHRS and CDR2 YFSETQ. V lost 4 bases, J lost 11 bases, and 9 bases stayed unmatched. CDR3: CASSPDRGPSQYF. The CDR3 DNA follows: TGCGCCAGCAGCCCGGACAGGGGCCCCTCTCAGTACTTC. The full variable domain, with the rest looked up from reference TRBV5-1 and TRBJ2-5, is KAGVTQTPRYLIKTRGQQVTLSCSPISGHRSVSWYQQTPGQGLQFLFEYFSETQRNKGNFPGRFSGRQFSNSRSEMNVSTLELGDSALYLCASSPDRGPSQYFGPGTRLLVL.

On this clone: Other DNA sequences in the same sample also yield this CDR3. The genes are TRBV5-1 and TRBJ2-7, with a possible D match to TRBD1 (6 bases). Trimming pared 0 bases from V and 2 bases from J, leaving 9 bases between. This CDR3 is 14 amino acids long. Germline values: CDR1 SGHRS, CDR2 YFSETQ. CDR3 sequence: CASSLDRATYEQYF. CDR3 nucleotides: TGCGCCAGCAGCTTGGACAGGGCCACCTACGAGCAGTACTTC.

The chain carries TRBV7-9 and TRBJ1-2; D gene uncertain. CDR3 length: 14 amino acids. From germline, CDR1 is SEHNR and CDR2 FQNEAQ (reference sequence). With 3 bases removed from V and 7 bases from J, the gap between germline ends came to 15 bases. The CDR3 region is CASSLLGSEGGYTF. DNA of the CDR3: TGTGCCAGCAGCTTGTTGGGCTCGGAGGGTGGCTACACCTTC.